This T cell receptor (beta chain) emerged from a study of Graves' ophthalmopathy and Graves' hyperthyroidism. As for the study in general: Peripheral blood was collected at initial diagnosis, before any treatment.

Patients were left out if they had other autoimmune diseases, uncontrolled infections, pregnancy or lactation. TCR beta CDR3 regions were amplified from RNA transcripts. Following a first-round RT-PCR that used HTBI primers, a second-round multiplex PCR was carried out. One entry per CDR3 protein results from TCRdb running MiXCR on the multiplex PCR reads. The sample shows 350,000 or so distinct CDR3 sequences, roughly 15% of them seen only once. This clonotype was observed at least ten times. Trimming took 4 bases from V and 1 from J, leaving 8 bases between them. Germline CDR1 and CDR2: MGHRA and YSYEKL. This CDR3 comprises 13 residues.

The TCR originated in an adult man with Graves' ophthalmopathy. This rearrangement joins TRBV4-1 to TRBJ2-7; no clear D. Sequenced material: peripheral blood. For the CDR3, the DNA is TGCGCCAGCAGCCCGGTGGGATCCTACGAGCAGTACTTC. This gives the protein CASSPVGSYEQYF.